These 5 T cell receptor beta chains were sequenced from one sample in a study of shared clonotypes between healthy human individuals. Some clones are missing from TCRdb's copy, which holds only in-frame ones; the method was immunoSEQ multiplex PCR. Found here are about 340,000 clones, roughly 70% of them singletons; the top ten hold about 10%. The sample taken for sequencing was memory CD4+ T cells sorted from blood. Subset reported: CD45RA-negative fraction. All receptors derive from a man aged 25-45 years in good health.

This clone was seen a single time. V and J are TRBV15 and TRBJ2-3, with unresolved D. V was pared by 0 bases and J by 12 bases, with 16 bases between. The germline V gene encodes CDR1 LNHNV and CDR2 YYDKDF (reference sequence). The CDR3 totals 14 residues. The CDR3 protein is CATSRDPIGQNQYF. The CDR3 coding sequence is TGTGCCACCAGCAGAGATCCAATTGGGCAAAATCAGTATTTT.

This chain joins TRBV28 and TRBJ2-2; TRBD2 matches at 10 bases. In germline, CDR1 is MDHEN, CDR2 SYDVKM. The CDR3 covers 21 residues. V gave up 7 bases and J gave up 5 bases; unmatched junction bases: 25. The CDR3 nucleotides are TGTGCCAGCACCTCATCCACGGCTAGCGGGAGAGGGGCCTCGGGGACCGGGGAGCTGTTTTTT. It encodes CASTSSTASGRGASGTGELFF.

The chain combines TRBV14 with TRBJ2-1; no clear D gene. Trimming shortened V by 7 bases and J by 13 bases, and 23 bases separated the two germline ends. The CDR3 loop spans 14 amino acids. In germline, CDR1 is SGHDN, CDR2 FVKESK. As DNA, the CDR3 is TGTGCCAGCATCCCCGTTGGGGTCATTCCTCGACAGTTCTTC. This gives the protein CASIPVGVIPRQFF.

V and J are TRBV28 and TRBJ2-7, with D tentatively TRBD2 (6 bases). The CDR3 is made up of 13 amino acids. CDR1 is MDHEN, CDR2 SYDVKM, per germline. V lost 3 bases and J lost 1, with 7 bases in between. The CDR3: CASSLGGSYEQYF. The CDR3 DNA is TGTGCCAGCAGTTTGGGGGGTTCCTACGAGCAGTACTTC.

The V gene is TRBV18, the J gene TRBJ2-7, with unresolved D. The CDR3 covers 12 residues. V shed 3 bases and J shed 5 bases, with 8 bases lying between them. The germline V gene has CDR1 KGHSH and CDR2 LQKENI. The CDR3 region has the DNA TGTGCCAGCTCACCGAATCAGGACGAGCAGTACTTC. The encoded protein is CASSPNQDEQYF.